This T cell receptor (beta chain) is from a study of shared clonotypes between healthy human individuals. Findings and limits, study-wide: Sorted-subset sequencing was shown by rarefaction to be incomplete despite large depth.

The germline V gene encodes CDR1 SGHRS and CDR2 YFSETQ. The V and J ends lost 0 bases and 1 base respectively, with 10 bases between them. This CDR3 has 16 amino acids. This was a deep-level run. Only in-frame clones appear in the TCRdb table, and some are missing; sequencing was by immunoSEQ multiplex PCR. This sample has approximately 1,500,000 clones, with 96% found just once. A word on this clone: Its specificity is unknown.

The sequenced material came from naive CD4+ T cells sorted from blood. Subset indicated: CD45RA+ positively selected. The rearrangement links TRBV5-1 to TRBJ2-2, with a possible D match to TRBD1 (5 bases). The clonotype was recovered from a man aged 25-45 years in good health. This chain's CDR3 is CASSLGMGLNTGELFF. CDR3 sequence (DNA): TGCGCCAGCAGCTTGGGTATGGGGCTGAACACCGGGGAGCTGTTTTTT.